This is a list of T cell receptor beta chains from one sample in a study of blood T cells in healthy people across ages. TCRdb re-analysed the 5' RACE reads in MiXCR, keeping a single row per CDR3 protein. The repertoire has around 940,000 distinct CDR3 sequences, roughly 51% of them found once; the top ten carry 20% to 25%. Sequenced material: blood. These receptors were collected from a woman aged 60-75 years in good health. Both conserved end residues are part of each CDR3. The order of the fields is V gene, J gene, CDR3 protein.

>TRBV6-1|TRBJ1-5
CASSDGERYSNQPQHF
>TRBV4-2|TRBJ1-2
CASSRTDRTSAGYTF
>TRBV20-1|TRBJ2-1
CSAFRNEQFF
>TRBV20-1|TRBJ1-2
CSAGDRASPNYGYTF
>TRBV28|-
CASTQELRFDEQYF
>TRBV7-2|TRBJ2-7
CASSSDRAGTYERYF
>TRBV28|TRBJ2-5
CASGTSVETQYF
>TRBV5-5|TRBJ1-5
CASSLGSLQGQPQHF
>TRBV4-3|TRBJ2-5
CASSQDLTVLEETQYF
>TRBV2|TRBJ1-4
CASSPDTPETNEKLFF
>TRBV7-2|TRBJ2-3
CASSWGAVTDTQYF
>TRBV7-9|TRBJ2-5
CASSFQGTEQETQYF
>TRBV3-1|TRBJ2-1
CASSILVSYNEQFF